This T cell receptor beta chain was recovered during a study of breast tumors, draining lymph nodes, adjacent tissues. TCRdb redid the calling of the multiplex PCR reads with MiXCR, one entry per CDR3 protein. The top ten clones hold roughly 1.2% of a sample with about 300,000 distinct CDR3 sequences, roughly 31% of them seen once. Germline CDR1 reads MDHEN; CDR2 reads SYDVKM. V was pared by 5 bases and J by 1 base, with 6 bases of the junction left unmatched. The CDR3 contains 16 residues. Breast cancer patients provided tissue from their axillary draining lymph nodes. This receptor was obtained from a female donor with breast cancer. Some clones in this sample may be carry-over from other donors' samples. The specimen was axillary lymph node tissue. The rearrangement joins TRBV28 to TRBJ2-5; 11 bases align to TRBD1. CDR3 nucleotide sequence: TGTGCCAGCAGTGGACAGGGGGCGGCCCCCCAAGAGACCCAGTACTTC. It translates to CASSGQGAAPQETQYF.